This T cell receptor beta chain was sequenced for a study of response to subunit inactivated influenza vaccine. This clonotype has a handful of counts. The CDR3 has 13 residues. V shed 6 bases and J shed 8 bases, with 17 bases lying between them. The germline V gene has CDR1 DFQATT and CDR2 SNEGSKA (reference sequence). TCRdb reanalysed the RT-PCR reads using MiXCR and keeps one entry per CDR3 protein. The sample has more than 500,000 distinct CDR3 sequences; approximately 10% are singletons. This sample was shared with a second study, whose subject was T cells expressing NK-cell markers. Per that study: In generating TCR beta cDNA, 5'RACE template switching with UMIs was used. The TCR beta repertoires originated in sorted CD3+CD56+NKG2C+, CD3+CD56+NKG2C- and CD3+CD56-NKG2C+ T cells. The authors sequenced eight donors, of whom seven were HCMV-seropositive and one was seronegative. With an anti-gamma-delta TCR antibody, sorting in several experiments was kept to alpha-beta TCR T cells. The leading position in the CD3+CD56-NKG2C+ fraction of a handful of donors also went to these clonotypes.

Here the sequenced sample was PBMCs from blood, taken on the day of vaccination. The chain employs TRBV20-1 and TRBJ2-1; D gene uncertain. The TCR originated in a man aged 45-60 years who received an inactivated influenza vaccine. The CDR3 here is CSAPGLGLDEQFF. Here the CDR3 DNA reads TGCAGTGCGCCCGGGCTCGGATTAGATGAGCAGTTCTTC.